This is a list of T cell receptor beta chains from one sample in a study of T cell repertoires in cytomegalovirus infection. The antigens for these receptors are not known. TCRdb passed the reads through MiXCR, listing each CDR3 protein once. The sample carries approximately 910,000 distinct CDR3 sequences, about 33% recorded once. The material was cultured CD8+ T cells from PBMCs, obtained from culture after CMV antigen stimulation. These receptors all stem from a human donor in good health (CMV status not recorded). Some clones in this sample may be carry-over from other donors' samples. Each CDR3 is given without its conserved first and last residue. Each record gives: V gene, CDR3 protein.

v_call: TRBV7-6; cdr3_aa: ASSSSPLYNEQF
v_call: TRBV7-6; cdr3_aa: ASSLEGAGAYEQY
v_call: TRBV6-5; cdr3_aa: ASSSSGVFDQETQY
v_call: TRBV6-5; cdr3_aa: ASSYRDSYGYT
v_call: TRBV7-6; cdr3_aa: ASSLAGNRGQETQY
v_call: TRBV3-1; cdr3_aa: ASSQVKVYNEQF
v_call: TRBV7-8; cdr3_aa: ASSQPWGVQETQY
v_call: TRBV4-1; cdr3_aa: ASSHPGQNNEQF
v_call: TRBV27; cdr3_aa: ASSSWGGETNVEAF
v_call: TRBV6-5; cdr3_aa: ASRKSSGGHLYNEQF
v_call: TRBV7-6; cdr3_aa: ASSLVGNNSPLH
v_call: TRBV6-5; cdr3_aa: ASTPLAGGYNEQF
v_call: TRBV7-2; cdr3_aa: ASSHSPTGELF
v_call: TRBV28; cdr3_aa: ASTGTVMSNYGYT
v_call: TRBV12-3/TRBV12-4; cdr3_aa: ASSLVGTGYVNGYT
v_call: TRBV27; cdr3_aa: ASSLQGSPYEQY
v_call: TRBV6-1; cdr3_aa: ASRPTESSYNSPLH
v_call: TRBV3-1; cdr3_aa: ASSRQLIGGAFGEQF
v_call: TRBV27; cdr3_aa: ASATGGQADTQY
v_call: TRBV4-1; cdr3_aa: ASSRLLAGTSYNEQF
v_call: TRBV7-6; cdr3_aa: ASSPQGVTNTGGLF
v_call: TRBV7-8; cdr3_aa: ASTSRGAKNIQY
v_call: TRBV23-1; cdr3_aa: ASSQSFGDADTQY
v_call: TRBV4-3; cdr3_aa: ASSPGGGSNQPQH
v_call: TRBV27; cdr3_aa: ASRQRQAYEQY
v_call: TRBV12-5; cdr3_aa: ASGLGVTEIDEQY
v_call: TRBV7-2; cdr3_aa: ASSLIGASNQPQH
v_call: TRBV6-1; cdr3_aa: ASREVMVYGYT
v_call: TRBV15; cdr3_aa: ATSFGGSTEAF
v_call: TRBV7-8; cdr3_aa: ASSLEIGTVNTGELF
v_call: TRBV27; cdr3_aa: ASSLSGRANEQF
v_call: TRBV6-1; cdr3_aa: ASSLPRTGGGLYGYT
v_call: TRBV5-5; cdr3_aa: ASSLELPLYEQY
v_call: TRBV15; cdr3_aa: ATSSPSAGHNPLLQETQY
v_call: TRBV10-2; cdr3_aa: ASSGVSGTSSYEQY
v_call: TRBV10-3; cdr3_aa: AIRGAPGQGEGYT
v_call: TRBV4-1; cdr3_aa: ASSQDTSGPGRNTEAF
v_call: TRBV27; cdr3_aa: ASSPQTFNTEAF
v_call: TRBV6-5; cdr3_aa: ASSYSRTSNTEAF
v_call: TRBV7-9; cdr3_aa: ASSLATSRGTDTQY
v_call: TRBV7-6; cdr3_aa: ASRPSDRSYGYT
v_call: TRBV28; cdr3_aa: ASSARTGGPYNEQF
v_call: TRBV10-3; cdr3_aa: AIRPTSGGTGSEAQY
v_call: TRBV19; cdr3_aa: ASSIPGVYTGELF
v_call: TRBV4-1; cdr3_aa: ASSLSGGQADTQY
v_call: TRBV6-1; cdr3_aa: ATSSYEQY
v_call: TRBV19; cdr3_aa: ASSMFQTVPYNEQF
v_call: TRBV7-3; cdr3_aa: ASSLNPGNTEAF
v_call: TRBV7-6; cdr3_aa: ASSPDGTYNEQF
v_call: TRBV4-1; cdr3_aa: ASSQDPGGNQPQH
v_call: TRBV6-1; cdr3_aa: ASSEIETGGRKANVLT
v_call: TRBV7-6; cdr3_aa: ASSLGGMGGTDTQY
v_call: TRBV6-1; cdr3_aa: ASSEERDRSLLSGSNQPQH
v_call: TRBV5-1; cdr3_aa: ASSLQVDSTDTQY